This T cell receptor (beta chain) was observed in a study of control samples from healthy donors and cancer patients. Repertoires were generated with immunoSEQ multiplex PCR, while TCRdb's copy carries only in-frame clones and drops some. The profile covers 150,000 or so clones, with roughly 93% appearing a single time and almost 6% taken by the ten largest. The CDR3 has 16 amino acids. Germline V lookup: CDR1 SGHTA, CDR2 FQGNSA. Trimming cost V 5 bases and J 6 bases, with 17 bases left between them. Material for sequencing was blood. V usage is TRBV7-2 and J usage is TRBJ1-6; D may be TRBD1 (6 bases). The TCR comes from a man younger than 30 in good health. CDR3 sequence (DNA): TGTGCCAGCAGCCCCTCCGGGGGGCGGGTTAATTCACCCCTCCACTTT. Protein: CASSPSGGRVNSPLHF.